The sequence of this T cell receptor (beta chain) was determined in a study of OX40 agonist ivuxolimab in advanced cancers. On the study more broadly: Patients received ivuxolimab, an agonistic anti-OX40 (CD134) antibody. Every 2 weeks, patients got intravenous ivuxolimab at one of six dose levels (0.01-10 mg/kg).

In germline, CDR1 is LNHDA, CDR2 SQIVND (reference sequence). The CDR3 spans 13 residues. Assay used: immunoSEQ multiplex PCR; TCRdb lists only in-frame clones, some missing. In the table there are tens of thousands of clones, about four fifths of which are singletons. Study-level findings and limits: CD4+ and CD8+ T cells in blood underwent clonal expansion by week 6 at 0.1 to 3.0 mg/kg.

Enrollment shut out patients with autoimmune disease history or systemic immunosuppression. About this clone itself: Its antigen is unknown.

This sequence originates from an adult with an advanced solid tumor such as melanoma, head and neck, liver or kidney cancer. This chain joins TRBV19 and TRBJ2-5, with D perhaps matching TRBD2 (5 bases). The J call may be in error: the DNA end matches TRBJ2-7 better. The specimen comprised CD4+ or CD8+ T cells sorted from blood, sampled in a trial of the OX40 agonist ivuxolimab. Written as DNA, the CDR3 is TGTGCCAGTAGTACCTTACCGGGGTACGAGCAGTACTTC. Its protein product is CASSTLPGYEQYF.